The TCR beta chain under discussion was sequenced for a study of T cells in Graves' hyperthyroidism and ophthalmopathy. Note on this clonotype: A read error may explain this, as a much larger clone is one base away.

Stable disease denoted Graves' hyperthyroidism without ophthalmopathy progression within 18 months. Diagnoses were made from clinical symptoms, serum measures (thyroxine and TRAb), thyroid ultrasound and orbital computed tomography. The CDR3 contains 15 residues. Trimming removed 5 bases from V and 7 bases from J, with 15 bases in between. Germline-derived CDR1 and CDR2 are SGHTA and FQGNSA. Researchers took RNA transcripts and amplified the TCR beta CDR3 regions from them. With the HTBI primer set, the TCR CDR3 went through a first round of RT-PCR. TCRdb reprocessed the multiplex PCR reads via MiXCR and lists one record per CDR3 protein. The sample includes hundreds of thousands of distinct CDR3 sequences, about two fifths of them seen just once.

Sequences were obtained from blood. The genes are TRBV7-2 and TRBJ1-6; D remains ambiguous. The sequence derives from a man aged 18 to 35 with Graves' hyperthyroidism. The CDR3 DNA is TGTGCCAGCAGCCTTAACGGACCCTTAAATTCACCCCTCCACTTT. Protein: CASSLNGPLNSPLHF.